This passage covers 27 T cell receptor beta chains from one sample sequenced in a study of T cells after yellow fever vaccination. TCRdb fed the 5' RACE reads into MiXCR, producing one record per CDR3 protein. The table lists 300,000 to 350,000 distinct CDR3 sequences, 3% to 4.5% of them singletons. The sample was PBMCs, taken 5 days after the yellow fever booster vaccination. These receptors originate from a man aged 18 to 29 who received the YFV17D yellow fever vaccine.

This clonotype was seen ten or more times. This chain connects TRBV5-1 to TRBJ1-1; D is unclear. Trimming removed 4 bases from V and 1 base from J, with 11 bases in between. The CDR3 has 14 amino acids. From germline, CDR1 is SGHRS and CDR2 YFSETQ. Written as DNA, the CDR3 is TGCGCCAGCAGCCAAGGACCGAGGAACACTGAAGCTTTCTTT. Residues: CASSQGPRNTEAFF.

This clonotype has a handful of counts. The rearrangement links TRBV10-3 to TRBJ2-7, with D possibly called TRBD1 or TRBD2 (6 bases each). Germline lookup yields CDR1 ENHRY and CDR2 SYGVKD. Trimming shortened V by 6 bases and J by 4 bases, and 25 bases separated the two germline ends. CDR3 length: 17 residues. The CDR3 loop is CAIRGGLDGTRQYEQYF. CDR3 bases: TGTGCCATCAGGGGGGGCCTAGATGGTACACGGCAATACGAGCAGTACTTC.

This clonotype was observed many times. The chain recombines TRBV9 with TRBJ1-3; D unresolved. Trimming took off 2 bases at V and 0 bases at J, with 6 bases between the two ends. Per the germline V gene, CDR1 is SGDLS and CDR2 is YYNGEE. The CDR3 sequence is 14 residues long. The CDR3: CASSVTTSGNTIYF. CDR3 bases: TGTGCCAGCAGCGTGACAACCTCTGGAAACACCATATATTTT.

V gene TRBV6-5 combines with J gene TRBJ1-1, with D perhaps TRBD1 (6 bases). Germline V gives CDR1 MNHEY, CDR2 SVGAGI. This CDR3 has 13 amino acids. V was pared by 5 bases and J by 5 bases, with 12 bases between. The CDR3 protein is CASSHRVRTEAFF. CDR3 in DNA: TGTGCCAGCAGTCACAGGGTTAGGACTGAAGCTTTCTTT.

The chain uses TRBV20-1 and TRBJ2-2; D ambiguous. This CDR3 region has 13 residues. The germline V gene has CDR1 DFQATT and CDR2 SNEGSKA (reference sequence). With 6 bases removed from V and 4 bases from J, the gap between germline ends came to 12 bases. The CDR3 protein is CSAGRSGTGELFF. For the CDR3, the DNA is TGCAGTGCGGGCCGCTCGGGCACCGGGGAGCTGTTTTTT.

This clonotype was found many times. This sequence joins TRBV28 and TRBJ2-7; either TRBD1 or TRBD2 may supply D (5 bases each). The V end was cut by 3 bases, the J end by 3 bases, with 9 bases between. Germline lookup yields CDR1 MDHEN and CDR2 SYDVKM. The CDR3 is made up of 13 amino acids. In nucleotides, the CDR3 is TGTGCCAGCAGTTTTGGTGGGGGCTACGAGCAGTACGTC. Amino acid sequence: CASSFGGGYEQYV.

For this clonotype: This sequence may be a read error, since a much larger clone differs from it by one base. The V call is TRBV15, the J call TRBJ2-5, with 9 bases matching TRBD1. Germline values: CDR1 LNHNV, CDR2 YYDKDF (reference sequence). The CDR3 has 15 residues. The CDR3 DNA is TGTGCCACCAAGCCGGGACAGGGTGAAGGAGAGACCCACTACTTC. Translating it yields CATKPGQGEGETHYF.

The chain links TRBV6-6 to TRBJ2-5; no firm D call. Trimming took 4 bases from V and 0 from J, leaving 6 bases between them. Germline CDR1 is MNHNY and CDR2 is SVGAGI (reference sequence). The CDR3 consists of 13 residues. CDR3 sequence: CASSLEYQETQYF. The CDR3 DNA follows: TGTGCCAGCAGTTTAGAGTACCAAGAGACCCAGTACTTC.

This clonotype has just a few counts. The chain links TRBV27 to TRBJ1-2; D remains ambiguous. The germline gives CDR1 MNHEY, CDR2 SMNVEV (reference sequence). This CDR3 contains 15 residues. Trimming cost V 7 bases and J 4 bases, with 19 bases left between them. CDR3 region: CASKTGASIGYGYTF. The CDR3 DNA reads as TGTGCCAGCAAAACTGGCGCATCAATAGGCTATGGCTACACCTTC.

This chain links TRBV14 with TRBJ1-2; D not resolved. CDR1 and CDR2 from the germline V gene are SGHDN and FVKESK. The CDR3 length is 13 residues. V was shortened by 5 bases and J by 2 bases, with 9 bases between the two germline ends. This chain's CDR3 is CASSVYLNYGYTF. The CDR3, as DNA: TGTGCCAGCAGCGTATACTTAAACTATGGCTACACCTTC.

This clonotype was recorded many times. The chain has TRBV7-9 and TRBJ2-2; 8 bases map to TRBD2. The CDR3 runs 16 residues. Germline CDR1 SEHNR, CDR2 FQNEAQ (reference sequence). The ends lost 5 bases at V and 3 bases at J; junction bases unmatched: 8. Here the CDR3 DNA reads TGTGCCAGCAGCCCGCGAGCGGGGGAGGACACCGGGGAGCTGTTTTTT. Residues: CASSPRAGEDTGELFF. Drawing the rest from reference TRBV7-9 and TRBJ2-2, the complete variable domain is DTGVSQNPRHKITKRGQNVTFRCDPISEHNRLYWYRQTLGQGPEFLTYFQNEAQLEKSRLLSDRFSAERPKGSFSTLEIQRTEQGDSAMYLCASSPRAGEDTGELFFGEGSRLTVL.

This clonotype was observed many times. The CDR3 sequence: CASSPGTSGGIDTQYF. The CDR3 region has the DNA TGTGCCAGCAGCCCCGGGACTAGCGGGGGTATTGATACGCAGTATTTT. The rearrangement links TRBV12-3 or TRBV12-4 to TRBJ2-3; the match to TRBD2 covers 14 bases. The CDR3 runs to 16 residues. Trimming took 6 bases from V and 6 from J; bases not matched to a gene: 8.

This sequence joins TRBV14 and TRBJ2-5, with D maybe TRBD2 (6 bases). The CDR3 totals 16 residues. Deletions cut 3 bases from V and 5 bases from J, with 19 bases between. CDR1 and CDR2 from the germline V gene are SGHDN and FVKESK. This CDR3 is CASSHLAPGVGETQYF. The CDR3 DNA reads as TGTGCCAGCAGCCACCTGGCGCCGGGGGTTGGGGAGACCCAGTACTTC.

This clonotype has at least ten counts. The rearrangement links TRBV20-1 to TRBJ2-7; weak D call: TRBD1 (6 bases). This CDR3 has 12 amino acids. Trimming stripped 2 bases from V and 4 bases from J, with 9 bases between. Germline V gives CDR1 DFQATT, CDR2 SNEGSKA (reference sequence). The CDR3 here is CSARPGVYEQYF. The CDR3 region has the DNA TGCAGTGCTAGACCAGGGGTGTACGAGCAGTACTTC.

The V and J genes are TRBV7-2 and TRBJ1-6; maybe TRBD1 (5 bases). CDR3 length: 16 residues. Trimming pared 1 base from V and 2 bases from J, leaving 9 bases between. Germline CDR1 SGHTA, CDR2 FQGNSA. The chain's CDR3 is CASSLGQGPYNSPLHF. The CDR3 DNA reads TGTGCCAGCAGCTTAGGGCAGGGTCCCTATAATTCACCCCTCCACTTT. The full variable domain, rest sourced from reference TRBV7-2 and TRBJ1-6, is GAGVSQSPSNKVTEKGKDVELRCDPISGHTALYWYRQSLGQGLEFLIYFQGNSAPDKSGLPSDRFSAERTGGSVSTLTIQRTQQEDSAVYLCASSLGQGPYNSPLHFGNGTRLTVT.

This clonotype was seen many times. The chain joins TRBV6-2 or TRBV6-3 to TRBJ2-5; D remains unclear. The CDR3 has 15 amino acids. The ends were cut back, 0 bases at V and 13 bases at J, with 21 bases in the middle. Germline V CDR1 and CDR2: MNHEY, SVGEGT. For the CDR3, the DNA is TGTGCCAGCAGTTACTCATCCGTCGGTCTACAGCCGGGGTACTTC. This encodes CASSYSSVGLQPGYF.

The gene calls are TRBV5-8 and TRBJ2-5; tentatively, D is TRBD2 (5 bases). The ends were cut back, 4 bases at V and 3 bases at J, with 13 bases in the middle. From germline, CDR1 is SGHTS and CDR2 YDEGEE. The CDR3 contains 14 residues. CDR3 region: CASSSRFGEETQYF. DNA for the CDR3: TGTGCCAGCAGCAGTCGTTTCGGGGAAGAGACCCAGTACTTC.

This clonotype was seen repeatedly, ten times or more. The chain joins TRBV6-6 to TRBJ1-4; D is unresolved. V was clipped by 2 bases and J by 6 bases, with 10 bases between them. There are 14 residues in the CDR3. Germline V CDR1 and CDR2: MNHNY, SVGAGI (reference sequence). The CDR3 DNA reads TGTGCCAGCAGTTACCAGGATTCGTATGAAAAACTGTTTTTT. Protein sequence: CASSYQDSYEKLFF.

The chain couples TRBV5-8 to TRBJ1-5; weak D call: TRBD1 (5 bases). Trimming pared 2 bases from V and 0 bases from J, leaving 15 bases between. Germline values: CDR1 SGHTS, CDR2 YDEGEE. CDR3 length: 17 amino acids. CDR3 nucleotides: TGTGCCAGCAGCTTTACTCCGGGACTGTATAGCAATCAGCCCCAGCATTTT. The encoded protein is CASSFTPGLYSNQPQHF.

This clonotype was observed a few times. The J gene is TRBJ1-2, the V gene TRBV18; tentative D call: TRBD1 (6 bases). This CDR3 is built from 14 residues. Germline CDR1 reads KGHSH; CDR2 reads LQKENI. The V end was cut by 1 base, the J end by 5 bases, with 11 bases between. CDR3 DNA: TGTGCCAGCTCACCACTAGGGGGAAGGTATGGCTACACCTTC. This sequence encodes CASSPLGGRYGYTF. Combining the CDR3 with reference TRBV18 and TRBJ1-2 gives the whole variable domain NAGVMQNPRHLVRRRGQEARLRCSPMKGHSHVYWYRQLPEEGLKFMVYLQKENIIDESGMPKERFSAEFPKEGPSILRIQQVVRGDSAAYFCASSPLGGRYGYTFGSGTRLTVV.

The chain combines TRBV20-1 with TRBJ2-1, with 9 bases matching TRBD1. Germline V gives CDR1 DFQATT, CDR2 SNEGSKA (reference sequence). V gave up 2 bases and J gave up 0 bases; unmatched junction bases: 20. The CDR3 sequence is 21 residues long. The CDR3 reads CSARIQPPRDRAGGSYNEQFF. The CDR3 coding sequence is TGCAGTGCTAGAATACAACCCCCCCGGGACAGGGCCGGGGGCTCCTACAATGAGCAGTTCTTC.

This chain connects TRBV11-2 to TRBJ2-2, with 7 nucleotides matching TRBD1. This CDR3 comprises 13 residues. The germline gives CDR1 SGHAT, CDR2 FQNNGV. The V segment lost 3 bases and the J segment 7 bases; nucleotides outside the gene matches: 2. CDR3 bases: TGTGCCAGCAGCTTGGACAGGCACGGGGAGCTGTTTTTT. Translated, it gives CASSLDRHGELFF.

Only a few counts were recorded for this clonotype. The chain has TRBV5-4 and TRBJ2-5; TRBD2 agrees at 14 bases. The CDR3 totals 15 residues. Looked up from germline, CDR1 is SGHNT and CDR2 is YYREEE (reference sequence). Losses at the gene ends were 5 bases for V and 5 bases for J; bases not matched to a gene: 5. The CDR3 nucleotides are TGTGCCAGCAGGGCGACTAGCGGGGGGGTTGAGACCCAGTACTTC. Residues: CASRATSGGVETQYF.

This clonotype was seen a handful of times. V gene TRBV5-4 combines with J gene TRBJ2-2; D possibly uses TRBD1 or TRBD2 (5 bases each). V was trimmed by 0 bases and J by 3 bases, leaving 9 bases between them. The CDR3 sequence is 15 residues long. Per the germline V gene, CDR1 is SGHNT and CDR2 is YYREEE (reference sequence). CDR3 in amino acids: CASSLALGDTGELFF. The CDR3 bases are TGTGCCAGCAGCTTGGCCCTGGGGGACACCGGGGAGCTGTTTTTT.

This clonotype came up many times. The J gene is TRBJ2-1, the V gene TRBV6-4; D might be TRBD1 (5 bases). V shed 2 bases and J shed 2 bases, with 13 bases lying between them. Germline values: CDR1 MRHNA, CDR2 SNTAGT. There are 16 residues in the CDR3. In DNA, the CDR3 is TGTGCCAGCAGTGACGACGACAGAGCTCCCTACAATGAGCAGTTCTTC. This gives the protein CASSDDDRAPYNEQFF.

This clonotype was recorded at least ten times. This chain joins TRBV20-1 and TRBJ2-2; D unclear. Germline CDR1 is DFQATT and CDR2 is SNEGSKA (reference sequence). With 3 bases removed from V and 5 bases from J, the gap between germline ends came to 10 bases. The CDR3 runs to 13 residues. This CDR3 reads CSARAPGTGELFF. CDR3 bases: TGCAGTGCTAGGGCTCCCGGGACCGGGGAGCTGTTTTTT.

V is TRBV6-5 and J is TRBJ1-5; D is unclear. With 4 bases removed from V and 5 bases from J, the gap between germline ends came to 9 bases. Germline V gene sequence: CDR1 MNHEY, CDR2 SVGAGI. This CDR3 is 13 amino acids long. The CDR3 loop is CASSSSSDQPQHF. The CDR3 coding sequence is TGTGCCAGCAGTTCCTCGTCCGATCAGCCCCAGCATTTT.